These 8 T cell receptor beta chains came from one sample sequenced in a study of graft-versus-host responses after intestinal transplantation. The method was immunoSEQ multiplex PCR; TCRdb's version includes in-frame clones alone and lacks a portion of them. The sample gives some 15,000 clones, over 70% of which show up once; approximately 5.5% is in the top ten. The specimen was PBMCs, collected approximately 110 days after intestinal transplant. These receptors originate from a human patient who received an intestinal transplant, so some T cells may come from the graft donor.

The chain is built from TRBV7-9 and TRBJ1-2; D not resolved. The germline gives CDR1 SEHNR, CDR2 FQNEAQ (reference sequence). The CDR3 has 11 residues. Trimming cost V 5 bases and J 2 bases, with 3 bases left between them. Written as DNA, the CDR3 is TGTGCCAGCAGCGCAAACTATGGCTACACCTTC. Translated, it gives CASSANYGYTF.

This rearrangement joins TRBV4-1 to TRBJ2-1; a possible D gene is TRBD2 (7 bases). V was clipped by 3 bases and J by 0 bases, with 24 bases between them. Germline values: CDR1 MGHRA, CDR2 YSYEKL. The CDR3 contains 20 residues. The CDR3 DNA reads as TGCGCCAGCAGCCACCCCCGGGGGGCTAGCGGATCGAGCTCCTACAATGAGCAGTTCTTC. As protein: CASSHPRGASGSSSYNEQFF.

CDR3 in DNA: TGTGCCAGCAGCTTTAATTGGTATGAGCAGTTCTTC. The encoded protein is CASSFNWYEQFF. The gene calls are TRBV7-9 and TRBJ2-1; D unresolved. Germline CDR1 reads SEHNR; CDR2 reads FQNEAQ (reference sequence). The CDR3 is 12 amino acids. The ends were cut back, 3 bases at V and 8 bases at J, with 8 bases in the middle.

The chain employs TRBV30 and TRBJ1-6; possibly TRBD1 for D (6 bases). CDR1 is GTSNPN, CDR2 SVGIG, per germline (reference sequence). V shed 8 bases and J shed 1 base, with 15 bases lying between them. The length of the CDR3 is 15 residues. CDR3 sequence: CATLAGESYNSPLHF. The CDR3 DNA reads TGTGCCACCTTGGCAGGGGAGTCCTATAATTCACCCCTCCACTTT.

This rearrangement joins TRBV4-1 to TRBJ2-1; 8 bases agree with TRBD1. Losses at the gene ends were 3 bases for V and 9 bases for J; bases not matched to a gene: 10. This CDR3 comprises 15 residues. Germline CDR1 and CDR2: MGHRA and YSYEKL. The chain's CDR3 is CASSQGTGPAGEQFF. CDR3 coding DNA: TGCGCCAGCAGCCAGGGGACAGGCCCCGCGGGTGAGCAGTTCTTC.

The chain links TRBV6-1 to TRBJ2-1; 11 nucleotides agree with TRBD2. Germline V gene lookup returns CDR1 MNHNS and CDR2 SASEGT. Trimming removed 4 bases from V and 3 bases from J; junction bases left unmatched: 2. CDR3 length: 15 amino acids. The CDR3 coding sequence is TGTGCCAGCAGTGTACTAGCGGGAGTCTACAATGAGCAGTTCTTC. Translated, it gives CASSVLAGVYNEQFF.

The chain is built from TRBV19 and TRBJ2-1, with D perhaps TRBD2 (6 bases). This CDR3 is 21 amino acids long. V dropped 6 bases and J dropped 4 bases, with 34 bases sitting between them. CDR1 and CDR2 from the germline V gene are LNHDA and SQIVND (reference sequence). The CDR3 loop reads CASRARLGTAPSVSLYNEQFF. The DNA for the CDR3 is TGTGCCAGTAGGGCCCGGTTAGGGACGGCGCCTAGCGTCTCGCTTTACAATGAGCAGTTCTTC.

The chain couples TRBV7-3 to TRBJ2-1; D is possibly TRBD2 (5 bases). Germline-derived CDR1 and CDR2 are SGHTA and FQGTGA. CDR3 length: 13 amino acids. V lost 5 bases and J lost 10, with 15 bases in between. The CDR3: CASSLLVASEQFF. In nucleotides, the CDR3 is TGTGCCAGCAGCCTGCTTGTAGCGTCAGAGCAGTTCTTC. The whole variable domain, filled in from reference TRBV7-3 and TRBJ2-1, reads GAGVSQTPSNKVTEKGKYVELRCDPISGHTALYWYRQSLGQGPEFLIYFQGTGAADDSGLPNDRFFAVRPEGSVSTLKIQRTERGDSAVYLCASSLLVASEQFFGPGTRLTVL.